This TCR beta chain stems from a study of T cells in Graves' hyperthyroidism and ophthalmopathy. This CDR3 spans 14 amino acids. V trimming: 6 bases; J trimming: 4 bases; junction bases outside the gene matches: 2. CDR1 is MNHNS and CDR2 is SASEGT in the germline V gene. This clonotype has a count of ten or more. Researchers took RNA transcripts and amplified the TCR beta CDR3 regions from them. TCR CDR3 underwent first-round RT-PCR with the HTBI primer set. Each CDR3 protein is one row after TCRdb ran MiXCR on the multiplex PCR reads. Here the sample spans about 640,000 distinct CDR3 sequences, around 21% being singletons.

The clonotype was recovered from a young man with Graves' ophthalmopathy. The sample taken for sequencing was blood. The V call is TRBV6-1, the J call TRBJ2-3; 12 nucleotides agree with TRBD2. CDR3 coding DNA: TGTGCCAGCAGGACTAGCGGGAGTTCAGATACGCAGTATTTT. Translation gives CASRTSGSSDTQYF.